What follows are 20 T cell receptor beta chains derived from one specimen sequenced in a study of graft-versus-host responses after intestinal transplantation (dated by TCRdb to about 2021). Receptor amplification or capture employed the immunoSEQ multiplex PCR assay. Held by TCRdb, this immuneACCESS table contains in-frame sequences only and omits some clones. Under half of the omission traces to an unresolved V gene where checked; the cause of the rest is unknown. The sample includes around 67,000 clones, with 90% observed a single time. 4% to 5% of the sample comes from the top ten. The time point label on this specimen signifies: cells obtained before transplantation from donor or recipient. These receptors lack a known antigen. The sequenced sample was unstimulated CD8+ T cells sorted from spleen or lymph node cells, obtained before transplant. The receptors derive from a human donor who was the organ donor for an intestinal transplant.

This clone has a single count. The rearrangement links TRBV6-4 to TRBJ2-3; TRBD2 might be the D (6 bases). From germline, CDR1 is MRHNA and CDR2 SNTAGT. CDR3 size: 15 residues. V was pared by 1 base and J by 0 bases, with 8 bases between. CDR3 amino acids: CASSDWGESTDTQYF. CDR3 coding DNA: TGTGCCAGCAGTGACTGGGGGGAGAGCACAGATACGCAGTATTTT.

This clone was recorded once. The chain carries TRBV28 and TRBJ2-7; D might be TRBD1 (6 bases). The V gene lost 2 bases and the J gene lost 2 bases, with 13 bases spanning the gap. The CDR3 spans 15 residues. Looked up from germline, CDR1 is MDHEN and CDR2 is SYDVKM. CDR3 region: CASSLAPTGPYEQYV. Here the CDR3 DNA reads TGTGCCAGCAGTTTAGCCCCCACAGGGCCCTACGAGCAGTACGTC.

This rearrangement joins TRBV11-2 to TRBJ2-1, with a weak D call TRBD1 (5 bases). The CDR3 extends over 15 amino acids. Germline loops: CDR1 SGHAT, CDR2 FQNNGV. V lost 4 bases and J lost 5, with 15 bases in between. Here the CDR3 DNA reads TGTGCCAGCAGCTCTAGGGGTAGGGTCGACAATGAGCAGTTCTTC. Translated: CASSSRGRVDNEQFF. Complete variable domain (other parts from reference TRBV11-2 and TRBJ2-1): EAGVAQSPRYKIIEKRQSVAFWCNPISGHATLYWYQQILGQGPKLLIQFQNNGVVDDSQLPKDRFSAERLKGVDSTLKIQPAKLEDSAVYLCASSSRGRVDNEQFFGPGTRLTVL.

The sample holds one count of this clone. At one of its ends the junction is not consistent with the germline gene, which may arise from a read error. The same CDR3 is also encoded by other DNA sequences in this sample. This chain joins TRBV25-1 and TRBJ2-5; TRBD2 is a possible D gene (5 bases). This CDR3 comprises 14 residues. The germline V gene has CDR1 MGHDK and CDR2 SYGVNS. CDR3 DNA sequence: TGCGCCAGCAGTGAATCGGGAAGACAAGAGACCCAGTACTTC. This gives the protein CASSESGRQETQYF.

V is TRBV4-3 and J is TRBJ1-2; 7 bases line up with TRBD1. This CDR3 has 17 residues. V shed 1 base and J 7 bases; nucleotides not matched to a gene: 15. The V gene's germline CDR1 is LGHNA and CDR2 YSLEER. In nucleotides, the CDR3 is TGCGCCAGCAGCCAAGGGGTAGGGGGAGACAGGGCGTTTGGCTACACCTTC. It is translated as CASSQGVGGDRAFGYTF.

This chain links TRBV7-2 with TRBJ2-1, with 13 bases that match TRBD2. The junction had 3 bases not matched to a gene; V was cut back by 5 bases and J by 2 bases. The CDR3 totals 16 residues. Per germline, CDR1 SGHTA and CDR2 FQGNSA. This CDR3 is CASSPGTSGAYNEQFF. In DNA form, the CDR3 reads TGTGCCAGCAGCCCCGGGACTAGCGGGGCCTACAATGAGCAGTTCTTC.

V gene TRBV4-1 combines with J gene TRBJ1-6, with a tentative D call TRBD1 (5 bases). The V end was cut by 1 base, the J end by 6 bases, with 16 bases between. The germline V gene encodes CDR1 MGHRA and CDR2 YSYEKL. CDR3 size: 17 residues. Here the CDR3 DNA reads TGCGCCAGCAGCCAAGTTCAACAGGAGATCCTTAATTCACCCCTCCACTTT. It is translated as CASSQVQQEILNSPLHF.

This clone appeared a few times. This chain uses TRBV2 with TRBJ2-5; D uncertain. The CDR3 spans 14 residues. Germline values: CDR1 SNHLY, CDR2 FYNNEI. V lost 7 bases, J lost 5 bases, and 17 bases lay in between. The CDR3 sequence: CASTTDYSYETQYF. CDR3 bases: TGTGCCAGCACAACTGATTATTCATACGAGACCCAGTACTTC.

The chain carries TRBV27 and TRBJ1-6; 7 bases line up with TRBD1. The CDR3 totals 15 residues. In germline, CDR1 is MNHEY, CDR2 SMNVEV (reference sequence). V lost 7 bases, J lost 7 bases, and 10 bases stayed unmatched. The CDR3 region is CASTNYRGGNSPLHF. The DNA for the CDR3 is TGTGCCAGCACTAATTACAGGGGTGGGAATTCACCCCTCCACTTT.

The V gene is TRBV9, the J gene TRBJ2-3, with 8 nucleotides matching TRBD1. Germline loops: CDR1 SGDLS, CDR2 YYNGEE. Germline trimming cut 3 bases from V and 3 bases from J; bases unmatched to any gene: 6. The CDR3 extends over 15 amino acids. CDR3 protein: CASSGFTGGTDTQYF. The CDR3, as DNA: TGTGCCAGCAGCGGATTCACAGGGGGGACAGATACGCAGTATTTT.

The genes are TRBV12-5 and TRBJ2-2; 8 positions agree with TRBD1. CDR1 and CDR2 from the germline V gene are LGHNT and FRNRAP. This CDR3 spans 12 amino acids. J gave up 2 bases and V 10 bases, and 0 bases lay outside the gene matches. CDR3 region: CATGGNTGELFF. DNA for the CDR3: TGTGCTACAGGGGGCAACACCGGGGAGCTGTTTTTT.

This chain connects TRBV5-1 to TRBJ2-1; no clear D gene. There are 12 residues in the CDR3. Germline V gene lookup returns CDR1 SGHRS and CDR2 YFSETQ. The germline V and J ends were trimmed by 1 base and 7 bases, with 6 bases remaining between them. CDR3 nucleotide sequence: TGCGCCAGCAGCTTGTCCGTTAATGAGCAGTTCTTC. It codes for CASSLSVNEQFF.

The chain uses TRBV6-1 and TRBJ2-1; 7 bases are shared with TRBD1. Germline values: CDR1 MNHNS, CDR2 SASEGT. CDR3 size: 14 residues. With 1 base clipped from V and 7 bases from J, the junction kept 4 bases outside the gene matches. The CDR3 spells CASSEEGTANEQFF. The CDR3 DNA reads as TGTGCCAGCAGTGAAGAGGGGACAGCGAATGAGCAGTTCTTC.

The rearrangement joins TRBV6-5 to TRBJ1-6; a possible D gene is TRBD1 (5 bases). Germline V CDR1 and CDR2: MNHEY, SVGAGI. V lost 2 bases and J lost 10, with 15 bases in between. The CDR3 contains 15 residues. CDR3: CASSYGVGAKSPLHF. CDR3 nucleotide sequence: TGTGCCAGCAGTTACGGAGTTGGGGCCAAATCACCCCTCCACTTT.

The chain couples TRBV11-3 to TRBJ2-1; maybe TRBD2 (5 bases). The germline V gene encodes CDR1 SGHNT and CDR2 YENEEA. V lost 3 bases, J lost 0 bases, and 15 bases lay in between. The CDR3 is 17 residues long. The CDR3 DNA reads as TGTGCCAGCAGCTTGACCCACGAGCGGAGCTCCTACAATGAGCAGTTCTTC. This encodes CASSLTHERSSYNEQFF.

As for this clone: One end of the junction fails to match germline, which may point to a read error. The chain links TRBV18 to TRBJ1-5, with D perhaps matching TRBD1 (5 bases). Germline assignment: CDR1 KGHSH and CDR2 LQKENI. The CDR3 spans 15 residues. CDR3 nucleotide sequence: TGTGCCAGCCCACCAACAGGATATAGCAATCAGCCCCAGCATTTT. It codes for CASPPTGYSNQPQHF.

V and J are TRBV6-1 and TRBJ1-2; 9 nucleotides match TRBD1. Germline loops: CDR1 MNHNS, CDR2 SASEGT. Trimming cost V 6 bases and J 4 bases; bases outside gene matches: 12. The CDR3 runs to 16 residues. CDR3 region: CASSEPGQGLIYGYTF. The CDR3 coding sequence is TGTGCCAGCAGCGAACCTGGACAGGGGCTAATCTATGGCTACACCTTC.

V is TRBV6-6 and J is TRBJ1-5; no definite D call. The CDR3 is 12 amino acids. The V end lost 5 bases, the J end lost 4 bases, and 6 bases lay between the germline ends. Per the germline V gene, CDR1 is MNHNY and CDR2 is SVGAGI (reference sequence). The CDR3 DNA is TGTGCCAGCAGTCCACTTAATCAGCCCCAGCATTTT. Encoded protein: CASSPLNQPQHF.

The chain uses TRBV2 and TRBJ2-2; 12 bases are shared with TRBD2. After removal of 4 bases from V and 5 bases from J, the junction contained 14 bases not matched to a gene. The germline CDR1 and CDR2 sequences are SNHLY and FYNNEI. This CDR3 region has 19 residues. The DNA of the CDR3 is TGTGCCAGCAGTGCGATCCTCCCCGGGACTAGCGGGCGTACCGGGGAGCTGTTTTTT. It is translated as CASSAILPGTSGRTGELFF.

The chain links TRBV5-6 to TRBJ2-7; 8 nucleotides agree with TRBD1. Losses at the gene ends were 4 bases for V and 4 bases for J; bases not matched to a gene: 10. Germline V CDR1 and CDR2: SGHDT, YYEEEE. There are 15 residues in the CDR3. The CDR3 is CASSGTGTGIYEQYV. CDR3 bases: TGTGCCAGCAGCGGGACCGGGACAGGAATTTACGAGCAGTACGTC.